The source of this T cell receptor beta chain is a study of graft-versus-host responses after intestinal transplantation (dated by TCRdb to the early 2020s). Regarding the research as a whole: The transplants that recipients received were multivisceral, liver-intestinal, or isolated intestinal. Every recipient was given anti-thymocyte globulin induction, then maintenance tacrolimus and steroids for about three years. After intestinal transplantation, graft-versus-host and host-versus-graft alloreactive T cell clones were followed in the graft, circulation and bone marrow using bulk TCR-beta CDR3 sequencing. Alloreactive clones were identified by sequencing pre-transplant mixed lymphocyte reaction products and comparing them with unstimulated pre-transplant donor and recipient T cells. The cohort enrolled about two dozen intestinal transplant recipients, one of whom was a retransplant, and a few patients without pretransplant specimens were excluded. A peak of at least 4% donor T cells among recipient peripheral blood mononuclear cells was the definition used for donor T cell macrochimerism. Rather than being sequenced by the commercial service, samples from a few later patients were sequenced in-house on an Illumina MiSeq and processed with MiXCR. Broad study findings and their caveats: Early after transplant, peak levels of circulating GvH clones were associated with declines in HvG clones. In patients with donor T cell macrochimerism, the allografts had high GvH to HvG T cell clonal ratios. The relatively low number and heterogeneity of intestinal transplant patients limited the conclusions. GvH clones were found in recipient bone marrow, and some of the GvH clones appeared earlier in ileal mucosa or blood, which is consistent with an intestinal mucosal origin.

This clone was counted a few times. Base qualities were left out, and no much larger clone turns up one base away. The time point label on this specimen signifies: cells obtained before transplantation from donor or recipient. In mixed lymphocyte reactions, roughly 200,000 CFSE-labeled pre-transplant responders were plated with roughly 200,000 irradiated violet-dye-labeled stimulators and cultured for less than 7 days. Proliferating CD3+CD4+CFSE-low and CD3+CD8+CFSE-low responder cells were FACS-sorted on a BD Influx sorter after the mixed lymphocyte reaction. Library construction relied on the immunoSEQ multiplex PCR assay. For most patients, genomic DNA was isolated using the Qiagen DNeasy Blood and Tissue Kit and was shipped frozen to Adaptive Biotechnologies for TCR sequencing. For most patients, high-throughput TCR-beta CDR3 sequencing of genomic DNA was performed by Adaptive Biotechnologies. The paper's processing steps were these. Adaptive's ImmunoSEQ software supplied the TCR sequencing data for 18 patients, while MiXCR and VDJtools were used to process three other patients. CD4 versus CD8 sorting errors were corrected by removing sequences found in both subsets at a frequency ratio below 5:1. CDR3 nucleotide sequences shared by donor and recipient were removed because the origin of these sequences could not be assigned. To be classed as alloreactive, a clone needed at least 2-fold expansion over unstimulated cells and a minimum CFSE-low frequency of 0.002% (template counts) or 0.001% (read counts). Mappable clones were those detected in sequenced pre-transplant spleen, lymph node, or MLR CFSE-low populations of the donor or recipient. Cumulative frequency of alloreactive clones was calculated as a percentage of all sequences weighted by copy number. This is the immuneACCESS table as TCRdb keeps it, with only in-frame sequences that have V and J called. A part of the clones is gone; compared with another copy, unresolved V genes explain less than half, and the rest is unexplained. The DNA gave D and trimming, while V, J and clone size come from that table. This sample holds around 25,000 clones; 40% were observed only once. The ten largest clones add up to 0.66% of the sample.

This sequence originates from a human patient who received an intestinal transplant. The specimen comprised alloreactive CD4+ T cells from a mixed lymphocyte reaction culture, sampled before intestinal transplant. The cell subset or site label here, explained by the study, means: CFSE-low proliferating T cells sorted from roughly six-day pre-transplant mixed lymphocyte reaction (GvH or HvG direction).

The nucleotides read TGTGCCAGAAGCTTAGTCGTGGCAGTCAATGAGCAGTTCTTC. This gives the protein CARSLVVAVNEQFF. In this chain, TRBV7-5 is recombined with TRBJ2-1; TRBD1 is the table's D call and was not checked against the DNA. TRBV7-5 is noted as a pseudogene. There are 14 amino acids in the CDR3, from cysteine to phenylalanine inclusive. Only the CDR3 part of the read is kept: 42 bases, read in frame from the first base.